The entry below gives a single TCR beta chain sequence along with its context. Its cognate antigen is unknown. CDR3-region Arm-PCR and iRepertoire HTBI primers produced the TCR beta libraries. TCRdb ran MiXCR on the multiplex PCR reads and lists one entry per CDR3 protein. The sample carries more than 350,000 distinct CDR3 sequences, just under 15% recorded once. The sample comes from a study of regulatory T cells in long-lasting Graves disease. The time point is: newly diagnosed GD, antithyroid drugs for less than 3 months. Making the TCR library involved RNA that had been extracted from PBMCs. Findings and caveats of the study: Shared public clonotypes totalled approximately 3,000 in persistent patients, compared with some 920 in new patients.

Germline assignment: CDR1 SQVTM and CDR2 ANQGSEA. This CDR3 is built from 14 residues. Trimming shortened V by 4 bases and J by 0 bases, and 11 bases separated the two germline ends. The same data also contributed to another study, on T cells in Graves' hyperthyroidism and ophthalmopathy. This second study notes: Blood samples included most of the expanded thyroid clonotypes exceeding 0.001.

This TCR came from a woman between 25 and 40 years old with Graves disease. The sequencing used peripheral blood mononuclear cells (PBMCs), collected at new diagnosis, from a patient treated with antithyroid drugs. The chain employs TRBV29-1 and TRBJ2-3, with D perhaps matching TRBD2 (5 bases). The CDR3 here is CSVVPRGSTDTQYF. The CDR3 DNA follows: TGCAGCGTTGTTCCTCGCGGGAGCACAGATACGCAGTATTTT.